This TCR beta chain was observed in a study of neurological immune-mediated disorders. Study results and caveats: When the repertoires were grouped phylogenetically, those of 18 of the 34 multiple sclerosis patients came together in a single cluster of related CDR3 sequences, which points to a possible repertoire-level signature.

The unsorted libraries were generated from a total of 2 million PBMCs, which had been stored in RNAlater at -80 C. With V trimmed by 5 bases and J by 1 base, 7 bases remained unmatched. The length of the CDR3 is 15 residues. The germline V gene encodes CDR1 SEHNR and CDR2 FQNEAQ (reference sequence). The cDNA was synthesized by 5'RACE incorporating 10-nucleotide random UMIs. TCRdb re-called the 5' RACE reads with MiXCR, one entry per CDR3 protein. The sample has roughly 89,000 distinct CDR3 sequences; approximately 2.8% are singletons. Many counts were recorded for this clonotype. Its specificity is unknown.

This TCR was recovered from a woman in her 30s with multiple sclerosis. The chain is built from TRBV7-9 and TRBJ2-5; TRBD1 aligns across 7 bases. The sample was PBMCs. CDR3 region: CASSRTDRSQETQYF. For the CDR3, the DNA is TGTGCCAGCAGCCGCACGGACAGGTCCCAAGAGACCCAGTACTTC.